The 14 T cell receptor beta chains given below trace back to one sample, sequenced in a study of cytomegalovirus exposure and HLA in healthy donors (dated by TCRdb to about 2017). Library creation used the immunoSEQ multiplex PCR assay. The multiplex PCR relied on a mix of 60 forward primers for TCR Vbeta segments and 13 reverse primers for TCR Jbeta segments. This immuneACCESS table, as held by TCRdb, lists in-frame sequences with V and J called but not all clones. Of the missing ones, under half trace to an unresolved V gene in checked studies; the others have no known cause. The sample has around 30,000 clones on record, around 87% of them singletons. Around 3% of the sample belongs to the ten largest clones. Sequences were obtained from PBMCs. The receptors come from a boy younger than 18 in good health and CMV-seronegative.

The CDR3 loop is CASSISGYNDEQFF. The DNA of the CDR3 is TGTGCCAGTAGTATTAGCGGGTATAACGATGAGCAGTTCTTC. The gene calls are TRBV19 and TRBJ2-1; TRBD2 matches 7 bases. This CDR3 spans 14 amino acids. The germline CDR1 and CDR2 sequences are LNHDA and SQIVND (reference sequence). J was trimmed by 8 bases and V by 3 bases; bases with no gene match: 7.

The chain joins TRBV5-6 to TRBJ2-3; 10 nucleotides align to TRBD2. V was clipped by 0 bases and J by 8 bases; unmatched bases: 6. Germline-derived CDR1 and CDR2 are SGHDT and YYEEEE. The CDR3 totals 15 residues. Written as DNA, the CDR3 is TGTGCCAGCAGCTTGGTAGCGGGGGGCCCCATTACGCAGTATTTT. Translation gives CASSLVAGGPITQYF.

This sequence joins TRBV4-1 and TRBJ1-5, with 8 positions matching TRBD1. The CDR3 is 15 residues long. After removal of 6 bases from V and 7 bases from J, the junction contained 11 bases not matched to a gene. CDR1 is MGHRA and CDR2 is YSYEKL in the germline V gene. The CDR3 nucleotides are TGCGCCAGCAGTTCGACTGCAGGGGGCAGCCAGCCCCAGCATTTT. As protein: CASSSTAGGSQPQHF.

Only a few counts were recorded for this clone. This chain connects TRBV6-5 to TRBJ1-4; TRBD1 matches 9 bases. Germline CDR1 MNHEY, CDR2 SVGAGI. Losses at the gene ends were 0 bases for V and 5 bases for J; bases not matched to a gene: 4. This CDR3 contains 16 residues. CDR3 sequence reads: CASSYSWDRENEKLFF. The CDR3 DNA follows: TGTGCCAGCAGTTACTCATGGGACAGGGAAAATGAAAAACTGTTTTTT.

The chain recombines TRBV9 with TRBJ2-3, with TRBD2 identical over 7 bases. The germline V gene encodes CDR1 SGDLS and CDR2 YYNGEE. The CDR3 consists of 14 residues. Unmatched junction bases numbered 0, after V lost 1 base and J lost 1 base. CDR3 region: CASSVLAGTDTQYF. CDR3 DNA sequence: TGTGCCAGCAGCGTACTAGCGGGCACAGATACGCAGTATTTT.

V and J are TRBV27 and TRBJ1-5, with 7 nucleotides matching TRBD1. The CDR3 sequence is 16 residues long. Per germline, CDR1 MNHEY and CDR2 SMNVEV (reference sequence). J lost 1 base, V lost 9 bases, and 12 bases had no gene match. This chain's CDR3 is CASRSTGSVSNQPQHF. In DNA, the CDR3 is TGTGCCAGTCGCTCGACAGGGTCGGTAAGCAATCAGCCCCAGCATTTT.

This chain uses TRBV5-4 with TRBJ1-3; possibly TRBD1 for D (6 bases). The ends were cut back, 0 bases at V and 0 bases at J, with 13 bases in the middle. The germline CDR1 and CDR2 sequences are SGHNT and YYREEE (reference sequence). This CDR3 has 17 amino acids. This CDR3 reads CASSLGGQIYSGNTIYF. The CDR3 bases are TGTGCCAGCAGCTTGGGGGGGCAGATCTACTCTGGAAACACCATATATTTT.

This chain joins TRBV5-1 and TRBJ1-1, with a tentative D call TRBD1 (5 bases). Germline V gene sequence: CDR1 SGHRS, CDR2 YFSETQ. This CDR3 contains 13 residues. Between the trimmed V and J ends, which lost 9 bases and 1 base, there was a span of 13 bases. For the CDR3, the DNA is TGCGCCACCTCGGTGGGGGGGAACACTGAAGCTTTCTTT. Translating gives CATSVGGNTEAFF.

V usage is TRBV5-6 and J usage is TRBJ2-3; a weak D match, TRBD2 (5 bases). V lost 0 bases and J 4 bases, leaving 6 bases between the germline ends. The CDR3 is 13 residues long. CDR1 is SGHDT, CDR2 YYEEEE, per germline. The CDR3 here is CASSLAGSDTQYF. The CDR3 DNA reads as TGTGCCAGCAGCTTGGCGGGGTCAGATACGCAGTATTTT. The full variable domain, with the rest looked up from reference TRBV5-6 and TRBJ2-3, is DAGVTQSPTHLIKTRGQQVTLRCSPKSGHDTVSWYQQALGQGPQFIFQYYEEEERQRGNFPDRFSGHQFPNYSSELNVNALLLGDSALYLCASSLAGSDTQYFGPGTRLTVL.

With respect to this clone: A junction boundary mismatches the germline segment, possibly from a read error. The rearrangement uses TRBV4-2 and TRBJ1-4; 8 nucleotides align to TRBD1. This CDR3 has 15 residues. Germline V CDR1 and CDR2: LGHNA, YNFKEQ. Here the CDR3 reads CASSQDRQGNGKLFF. Written as DNA, the CDR3 is TGTGCCAGCAGCCAAGATCGACAGGGGAATGGAAAACTGTTTTTT.

This sequence joins TRBV7-8 and TRBJ1-2; 9 bases match TRBD1. Germline CDR1 SGHVS, CDR2 FQNEAQ. The CDR3 is made up of 15 amino acids. J gave up 8 bases and V 5 bases, and 12 bases lay outside the gene matches. CDR3 DNA sequence: TGTGCCAGCAGCCCCCCGACAGGGGGAATGGAAGGCTACACCTTC. Its translation: CASSPPTGGMEGYTF.

This clone was detected only a few times. The chain employs TRBV5-1 and TRBJ2-3; TRBD1 agrees at 8 bases. V dropped 3 bases and J dropped 0; count of bases not matched to a gene: 3. Germline CDR1 SGHRS, CDR2 YFSETQ. The CDR3 runs to 15 residues. The CDR3 coding sequence is TGCGCCAGCAGCTCCGGACAGGGAAGCACAGATACGCAGTATTTT. This gives the protein CASSSGQGSTDTQYF.

A remark on this clone: Other nucleotide sequences in the sample specify the same CDR3. V is TRBV4-1 and J is TRBJ2-4; D possibly corresponds to TRBD2 (6 bases). CDR3 size: 16 residues. Trimming took off 4 bases at V and 1 base at J, with 14 bases between the two ends. CDR1 MGHRA and CDR2 YSYEKL come from the germline V gene. The CDR3 DNA reads as TGCGCCAGCAGCCTTACGGGGGTAGGGGCCAAAAACATTCAGTACTTC. As protein: CASSLTGVGAKNIQYF.

V gene TRBV19 combines with J gene TRBJ1-2; 7 bases are shared with TRBD1. The CDR3 is made up of 15 amino acids. V shed 7 bases, J shed 2 bases, and the junction held 10 bases outside the gene matches. In germline, CDR1 is LNHDA, CDR2 SQIVND (reference sequence). The CDR3 DNA is TGTGCCAGTACCCTCACTGAGACAGGGAACTATGGCTACACCTTC. Protein product: CASTLTETGNYGYTF.